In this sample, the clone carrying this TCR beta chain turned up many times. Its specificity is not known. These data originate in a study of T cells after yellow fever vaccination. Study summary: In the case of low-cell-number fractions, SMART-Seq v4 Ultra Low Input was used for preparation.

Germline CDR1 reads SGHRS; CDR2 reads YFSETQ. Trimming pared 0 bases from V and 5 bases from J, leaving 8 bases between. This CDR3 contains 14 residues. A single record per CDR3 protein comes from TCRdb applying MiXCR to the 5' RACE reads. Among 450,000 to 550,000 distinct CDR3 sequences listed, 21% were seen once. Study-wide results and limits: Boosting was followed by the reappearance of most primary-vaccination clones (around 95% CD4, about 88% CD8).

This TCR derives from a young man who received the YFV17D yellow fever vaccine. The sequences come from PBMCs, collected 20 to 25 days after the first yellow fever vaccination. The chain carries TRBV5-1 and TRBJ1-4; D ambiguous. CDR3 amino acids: CASSLGSSNEKLFF. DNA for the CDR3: TGCGCCAGCAGCTTGGGTAGCTCAAATGAAAAACTGTTTTTT.